This TCR beta chain appears in the sequencing data of a study of response to subunit inactivated influenza vaccine. V was pared by 4 bases and J by 14 bases, with 5 bases of the junction left unmatched. The CDR3 is made up of 12 amino acids. Germline CDR1 reads MNHEY; CDR2 reads SVGEGT. Ten or more counts support this clonotype. The antigen is not known. Study-level results: The authors offered the suggestion that each seasonal influenza vaccination recruits few new T cells.

TCRdb recomputed calls from the RT-PCR reads with MiXCR, one row per CDR3 protein. The table lists fewer than 200,000 distinct CDR3 sequences, approximately 8.7% of them singletons. The chain has TRBV6-2 or TRBV6-3 and TRBJ2-1; the match to TRBD2 covers 10 bases. Sequencing used non-naive T cells sorted from PBMCs, obtained on the day of vaccination. The origin of this receptor is a man aged 45 to 65 who received an inactivated influenza vaccine. CDR3 protein: CASSSGLADEFF. The CDR3 nucleotides are TGTGCCAGCAGTTCCGGACTAGCGGACGAGTTCTTC.